This T cell receptor beta chain is drawn from a study of a mutant IDH1 vaccine in newly diagnosed glioma. At the level of the study: The sex distribution of treated patients was roughly 62% male and about 38% female, with a mean age of 40.4 years. Antecedent treatment encompassed radiotherapy, temozolomide, or their combination; the majority received both.

Concerning this clone: What it recognizes is unknown.

In germline, CDR1 is SGHDN, CDR2 FVKESK. The CDR3 extends over 16 amino acids. The V end lost 3 bases, the J end lost 1 base, and 15 bases lay between the germline ends. Broader study findings: Most patients, approximately 93%, showed vaccine-induced immune responses.

Sequencing used immunoSEQ multiplex PCR; TCRdb keeps in-frame clones, though not all of them. This table has fewer than 85,000 clones, approximately 83% appearing once. Time point noted: baseline, week 1 (first vaccination visit). Noted treatment: pre-vaccination baseline after standard-of-care therapy. The gene calls are TRBV14 and TRBJ1-2; TRBD1 is a possible D gene (5 bases). This material consisted of PBMCs, taken from a glioma patient treated with radiotherapy, temozolomide or both. The clonotype was recovered from a man aged 25 to 40 with glioma. CDR3 bases: TGTGCCAGCAGCCAGGGACGTCGACCCGTTAACTATGGCTACACCTTC. Its translation: CASSQGRRPVNYGYTF.